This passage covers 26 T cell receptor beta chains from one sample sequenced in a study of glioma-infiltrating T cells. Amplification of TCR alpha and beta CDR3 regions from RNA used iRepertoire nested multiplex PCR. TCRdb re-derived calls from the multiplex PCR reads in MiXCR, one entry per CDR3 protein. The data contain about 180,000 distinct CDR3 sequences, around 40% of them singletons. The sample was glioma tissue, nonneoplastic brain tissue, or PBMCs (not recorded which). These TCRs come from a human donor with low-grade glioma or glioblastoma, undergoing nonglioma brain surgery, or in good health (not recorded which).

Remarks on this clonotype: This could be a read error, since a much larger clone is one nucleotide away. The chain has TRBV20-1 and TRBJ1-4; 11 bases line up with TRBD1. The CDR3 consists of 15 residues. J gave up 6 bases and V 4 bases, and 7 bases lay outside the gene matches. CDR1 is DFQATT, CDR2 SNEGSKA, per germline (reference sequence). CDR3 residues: CSAIIGQGADEKLFF. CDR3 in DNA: TGCAGTGCTATCATAGGACAGGGGGCGGATGAAAAACTGTTTTTT.

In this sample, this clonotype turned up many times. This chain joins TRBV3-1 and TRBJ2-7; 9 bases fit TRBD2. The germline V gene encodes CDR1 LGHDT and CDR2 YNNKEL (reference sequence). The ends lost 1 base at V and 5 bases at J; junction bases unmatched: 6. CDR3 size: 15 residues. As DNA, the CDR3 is TGTGCCAGCAGCCAAGTAGATCTAGCGGGACACGAGCAGTACTTC. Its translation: CASSQVDLAGHEQYF.

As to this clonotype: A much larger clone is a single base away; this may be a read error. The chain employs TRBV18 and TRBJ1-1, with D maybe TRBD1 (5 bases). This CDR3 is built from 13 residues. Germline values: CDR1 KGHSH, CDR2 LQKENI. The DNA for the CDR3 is TGTGGCAGCTCACAGACAGCGAACACTGAAGCTTTCTTT. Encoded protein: CGSSQTANTEAFF.

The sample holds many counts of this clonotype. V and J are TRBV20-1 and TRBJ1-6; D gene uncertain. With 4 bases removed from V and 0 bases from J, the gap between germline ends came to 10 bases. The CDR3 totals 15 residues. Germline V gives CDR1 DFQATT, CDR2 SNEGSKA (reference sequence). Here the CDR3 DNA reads TGCAGTGCTACACAGACGCACTCCTATAATTCACCCCTCCACTTT. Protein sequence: CSATQTHSYNSPLHF.

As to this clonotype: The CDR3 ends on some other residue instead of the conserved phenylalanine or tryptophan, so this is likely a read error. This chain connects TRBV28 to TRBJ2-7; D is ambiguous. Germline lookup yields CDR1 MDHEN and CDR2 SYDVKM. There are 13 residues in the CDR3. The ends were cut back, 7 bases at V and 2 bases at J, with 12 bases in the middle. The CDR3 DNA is TGTGCCAGCAAGTTCACAGCTACCTACGAGCAGTACTCC. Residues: CASKFTATYEQYS.

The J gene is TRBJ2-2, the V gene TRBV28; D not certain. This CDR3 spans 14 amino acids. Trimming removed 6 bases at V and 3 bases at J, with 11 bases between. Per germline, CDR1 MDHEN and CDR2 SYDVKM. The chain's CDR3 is CASRPRIDTGELFF. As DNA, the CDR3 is TGTGCCAGCAGGCCAAGGATCGACACCGGGGAGCTGTTTTTT. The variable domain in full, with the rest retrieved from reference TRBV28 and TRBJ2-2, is DVKVTQSSRYLVKRTGEKVFLECVQDMDHENMFWYRQDPGLGLRLIYFSYDVKMKEKGDIPEGYSVSREKKERFSLILESASTNQTSMYLCASRPRIDTGELFFGEGSRLTVL.

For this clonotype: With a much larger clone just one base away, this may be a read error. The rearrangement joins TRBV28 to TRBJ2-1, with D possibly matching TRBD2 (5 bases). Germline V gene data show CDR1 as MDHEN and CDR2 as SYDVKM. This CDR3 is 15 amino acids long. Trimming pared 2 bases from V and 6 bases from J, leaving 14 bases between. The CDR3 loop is CASSLIQRSSNEQFF. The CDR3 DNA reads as TGTGCCAGCAGTTTAATACAGCGGAGCTCCAATGAGCAGTTCTTC.

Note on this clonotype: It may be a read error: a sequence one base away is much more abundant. The CDR3 region has the DNA TGCAGTGCTATACCTAGCGGGAGGGCCAAAAACATTCAGTACTTC. Translating it yields CSAIPSGRAKNIQYF. The chain carries TRBV20-1 and TRBJ2-4, with 11 bases lining up with TRBD2. This CDR3 is built from 15 residues. CDR1 DFQATT and CDR2 SNEGSKA come from the germline V gene (reference sequence). J gave up 1 base and V 4 bases, and 3 bases lay outside the gene matches.

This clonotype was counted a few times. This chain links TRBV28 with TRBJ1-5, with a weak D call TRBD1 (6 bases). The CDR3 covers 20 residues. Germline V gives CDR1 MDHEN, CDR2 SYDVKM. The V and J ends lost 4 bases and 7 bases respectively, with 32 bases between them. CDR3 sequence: CASSYAQRGRGTRLRQPQHF. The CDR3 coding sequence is TGTGCCAGCAGTTATGCGCAACGGGGACGCGGGACAAGGCTGCGACAGCCCCAGCATTTT.

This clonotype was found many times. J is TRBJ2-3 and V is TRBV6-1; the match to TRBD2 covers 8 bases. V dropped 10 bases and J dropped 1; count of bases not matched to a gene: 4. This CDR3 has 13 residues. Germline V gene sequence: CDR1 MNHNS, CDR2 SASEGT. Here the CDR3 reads CATSAGGTDTQYF. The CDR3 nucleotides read TGTGCCACCTCAGCGGGGGGCACAGATACGCAGTATTTT.

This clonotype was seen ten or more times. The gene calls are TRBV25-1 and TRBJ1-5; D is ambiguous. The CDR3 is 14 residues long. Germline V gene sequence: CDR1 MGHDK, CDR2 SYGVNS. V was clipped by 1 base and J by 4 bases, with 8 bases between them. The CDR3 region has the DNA TGTGCCAGCAGTGAATTAGGTTTGAATCAGCCCCAGCATTTT. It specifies CASSELGLNQPQHF. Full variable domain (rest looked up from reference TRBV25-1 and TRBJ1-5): EADIYQTPRYLVIGTGKKITLECSQTMGHDKMYWYQQDPGMELHLIHYSYGVNSTEKGDLSSESTVSRIRTEHFPLTLESARPSHTSQYLCASSELGLNQPQHFGDGTRLSIL.

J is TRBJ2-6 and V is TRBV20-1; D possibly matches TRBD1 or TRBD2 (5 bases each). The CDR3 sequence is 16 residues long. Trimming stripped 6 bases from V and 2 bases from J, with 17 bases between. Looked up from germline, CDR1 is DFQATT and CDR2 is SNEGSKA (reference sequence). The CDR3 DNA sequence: TGCAGTGCAACCGGGACCTTCTTCACTGGGGCCAACGTCCTGACTTTC. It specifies CSATGTFFTGANVLTF.

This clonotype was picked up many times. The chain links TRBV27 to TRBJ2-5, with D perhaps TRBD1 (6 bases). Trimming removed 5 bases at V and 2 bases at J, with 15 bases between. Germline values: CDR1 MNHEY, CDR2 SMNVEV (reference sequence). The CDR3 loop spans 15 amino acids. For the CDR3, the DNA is TGTGCCAGCAGTGCCTCGGGACATCCACAAGAGACCCAGTACTTC. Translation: CASSASGHPQETQYF.

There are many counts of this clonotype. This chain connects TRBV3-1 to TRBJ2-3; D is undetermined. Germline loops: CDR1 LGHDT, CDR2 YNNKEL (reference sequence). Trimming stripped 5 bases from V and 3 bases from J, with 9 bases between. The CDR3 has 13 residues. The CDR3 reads CASSYGSTDTQYF. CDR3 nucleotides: TGTGCCAGCAGCTACGGGTCAACAGATACGCAGTATTTT.

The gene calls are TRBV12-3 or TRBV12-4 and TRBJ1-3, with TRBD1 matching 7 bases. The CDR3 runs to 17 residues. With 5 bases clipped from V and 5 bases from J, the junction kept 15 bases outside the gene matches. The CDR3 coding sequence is TGTGCCAGCAGTCTAGACAGGGATACGTTCGGGAGAAACACCATATATTTT. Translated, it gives CASSLDRDTFGRNTIYF.

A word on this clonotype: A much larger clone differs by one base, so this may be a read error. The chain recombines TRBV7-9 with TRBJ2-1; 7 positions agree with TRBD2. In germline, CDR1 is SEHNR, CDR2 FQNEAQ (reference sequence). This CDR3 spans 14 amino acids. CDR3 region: CASSRLAGYSEQFF. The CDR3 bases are TGTGCCAGCAGCAGACTAGCAGGATACAGTGAGCAGTTCTTC. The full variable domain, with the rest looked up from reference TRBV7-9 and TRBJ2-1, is DTGVSQNPRHKITKRGQNVTFRCDPISEHNRLYWYRQTLGQGPEFLTYFQNEAQLEKSRLLSDRFSAERPKGSFSTLEIQRTEQGDSAMYLCASSRLAGYSEQFFGPGTRLTVL.

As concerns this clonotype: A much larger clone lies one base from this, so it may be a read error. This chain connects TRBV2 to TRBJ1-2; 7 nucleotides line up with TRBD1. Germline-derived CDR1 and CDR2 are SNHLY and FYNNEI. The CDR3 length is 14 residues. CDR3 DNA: TGTGCCAGCAGTTTCTACCGGGACAGCTATGGCCACACCTTC. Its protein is CASSFYRDSYGHTF.

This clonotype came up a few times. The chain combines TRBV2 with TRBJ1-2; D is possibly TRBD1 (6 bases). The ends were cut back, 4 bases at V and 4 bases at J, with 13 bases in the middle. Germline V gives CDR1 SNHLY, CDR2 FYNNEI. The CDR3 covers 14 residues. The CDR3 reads CASSALSGAYGYTF. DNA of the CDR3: TGTGCCAGCAGTGCTCTTTCAGGGGCCTATGGCTACACCTTC.

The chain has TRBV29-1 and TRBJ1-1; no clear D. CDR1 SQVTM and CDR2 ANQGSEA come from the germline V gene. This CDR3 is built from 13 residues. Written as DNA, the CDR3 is TGCAGAGTCGCGCGGGAAATGAACACTGAAGCTTTCTTT. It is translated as CRVAREMNTEAFF.

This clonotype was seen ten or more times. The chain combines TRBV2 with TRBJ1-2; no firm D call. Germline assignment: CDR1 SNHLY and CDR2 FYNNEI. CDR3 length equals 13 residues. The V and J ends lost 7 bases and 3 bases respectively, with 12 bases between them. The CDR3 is CASNTYRYYGYTF. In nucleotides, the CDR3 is TGTGCCAGCAATACTTACAGATACTATGGCTACACCTTC.

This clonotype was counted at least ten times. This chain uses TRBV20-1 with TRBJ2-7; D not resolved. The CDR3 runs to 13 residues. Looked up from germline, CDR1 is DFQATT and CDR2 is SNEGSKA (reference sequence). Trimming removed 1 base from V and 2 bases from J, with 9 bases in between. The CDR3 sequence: CSARGRRAYEQYF. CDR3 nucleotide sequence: TGCAGTGCTAGAGGGCGACGGGCCTACGAGCAGTACTTC.

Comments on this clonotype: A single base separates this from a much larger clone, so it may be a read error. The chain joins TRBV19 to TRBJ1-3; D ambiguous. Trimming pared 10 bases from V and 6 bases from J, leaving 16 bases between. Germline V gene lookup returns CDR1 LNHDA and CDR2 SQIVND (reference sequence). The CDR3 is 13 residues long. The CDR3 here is CATGQRTTNTIYF. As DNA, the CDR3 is TGTGCCACCGGGCAACGGACCACAAACACCATATATTTT.

The CDR3 DNA reads TGCGCCAGCAGCTTGGGGCAACGAGAAACTGAAGCTTTCTTT. Translated: CASSLGQRETEAFF. The V call is TRBV5-1, the J call TRBJ1-1; D uncertain. CDR3 length equals 14 residues. Trimming stripped 0 bases from V and 5 bases from J, with 11 bases between. Germline V gene sequence: CDR1 SGHRS, CDR2 YFSETQ.

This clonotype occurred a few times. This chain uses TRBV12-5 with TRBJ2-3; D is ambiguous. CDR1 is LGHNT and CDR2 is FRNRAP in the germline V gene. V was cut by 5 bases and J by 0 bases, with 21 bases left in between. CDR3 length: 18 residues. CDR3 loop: CASGRRYSPQHSTDTQYF. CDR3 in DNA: TGTGCTAGTGGTCGCCGCTATTCGCCTCAACATAGCACAGATACGCAGTATTTT.

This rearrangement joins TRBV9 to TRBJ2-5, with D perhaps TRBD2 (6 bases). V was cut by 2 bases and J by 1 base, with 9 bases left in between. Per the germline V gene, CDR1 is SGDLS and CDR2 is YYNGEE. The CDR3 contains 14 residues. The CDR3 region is CASSVGGSQETQYF. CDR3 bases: TGTGCCAGCAGCGTGGGGGGTTCCCAAGAGACCCAGTACTTC.

CDR3 sequence reads: CASSSLTGNQYNEQFF. In DNA form, the CDR3 reads TGTGCCAGCAGCTCCCTTACCGGGAACCAGTACAATGAGCAGTTCTTC. J is TRBJ2-1 and V is TRBV7-8, with TRBD2 as a possible D gene (5 bases). Germline V gene lookup returns CDR1 SGHVS and CDR2 FQNEAQ. CDR3 size: 16 residues. V lost 4 bases and J 4 bases, leaving 17 bases between the germline ends.